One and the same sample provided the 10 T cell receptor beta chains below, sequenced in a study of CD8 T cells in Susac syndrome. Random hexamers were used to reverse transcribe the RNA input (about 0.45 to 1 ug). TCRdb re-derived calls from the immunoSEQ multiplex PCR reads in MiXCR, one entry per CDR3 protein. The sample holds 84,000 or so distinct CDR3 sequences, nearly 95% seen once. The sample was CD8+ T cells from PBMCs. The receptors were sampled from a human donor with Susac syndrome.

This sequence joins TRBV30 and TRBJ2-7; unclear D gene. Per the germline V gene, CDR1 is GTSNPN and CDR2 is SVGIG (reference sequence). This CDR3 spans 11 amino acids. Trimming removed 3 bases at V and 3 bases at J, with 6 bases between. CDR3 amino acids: CAWRVGYEQYF. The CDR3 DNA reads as TGTGCCTGGAGGGTAGGCTACGAGCAGTACTTC.

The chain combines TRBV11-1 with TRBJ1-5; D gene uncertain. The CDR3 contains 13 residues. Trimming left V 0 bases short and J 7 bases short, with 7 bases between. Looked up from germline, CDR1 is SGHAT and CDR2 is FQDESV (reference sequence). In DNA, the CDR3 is TGTGCCAGCAGCTTAGCGTCGAGACAGCCCCAGCATTTT. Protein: CASSLASRQPQHF.

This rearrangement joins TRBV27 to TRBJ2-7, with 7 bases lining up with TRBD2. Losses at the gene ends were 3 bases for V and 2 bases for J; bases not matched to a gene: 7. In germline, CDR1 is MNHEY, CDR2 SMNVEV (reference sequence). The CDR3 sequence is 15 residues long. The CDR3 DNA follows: TGTGCCAGCAGTTTGGGAGGGGACCCTCCCTACGAGCAGTACTTC. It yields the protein CASSLGGDPPYEQYF.

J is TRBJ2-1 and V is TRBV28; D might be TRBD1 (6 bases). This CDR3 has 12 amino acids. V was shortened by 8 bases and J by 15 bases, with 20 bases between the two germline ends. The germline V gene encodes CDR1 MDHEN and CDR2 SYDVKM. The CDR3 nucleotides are TGTGCCAGCGGAGTCAACAGGGACCCTGCGTTCTTC. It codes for CASGVNRDPAFF.

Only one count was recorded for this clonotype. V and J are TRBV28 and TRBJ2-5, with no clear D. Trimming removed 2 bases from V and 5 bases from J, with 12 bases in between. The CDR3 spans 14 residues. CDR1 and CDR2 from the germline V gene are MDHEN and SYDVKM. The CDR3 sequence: CASSLLLVGETQYF. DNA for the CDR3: TGTGCCAGCAGTTTACTTCTCGTTGGGGAGACCCAGTACTTC.

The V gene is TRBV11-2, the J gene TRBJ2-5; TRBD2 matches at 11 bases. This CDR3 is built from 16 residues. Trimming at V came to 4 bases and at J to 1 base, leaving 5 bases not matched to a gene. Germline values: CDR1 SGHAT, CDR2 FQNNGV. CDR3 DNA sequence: TGTGCCAGCAGCTCACTAGCGGGGGTAATCCAAGAGACCCAGTACTTC. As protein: CASSSLAGVIQETQYF.

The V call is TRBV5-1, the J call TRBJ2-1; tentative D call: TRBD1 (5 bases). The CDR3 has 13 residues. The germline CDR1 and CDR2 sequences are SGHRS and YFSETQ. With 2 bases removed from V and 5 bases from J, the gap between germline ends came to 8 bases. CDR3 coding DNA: TGCGCCAGCAGCTTCCCACAGGACAATGAGCAGTTCTTC. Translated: CASSFPQDNEQFF. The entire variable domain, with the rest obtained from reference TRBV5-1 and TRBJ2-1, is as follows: KAGVTQTPRYLIKTRGQQVTLSCSPISGHRSVSWYQQTPGQGLQFLFEYFSETQRNKGNFPGRFSGRQFSNSRSEMNVSTLELGDSALYLCASSFPQDNEQFFGPGTRLTVL.

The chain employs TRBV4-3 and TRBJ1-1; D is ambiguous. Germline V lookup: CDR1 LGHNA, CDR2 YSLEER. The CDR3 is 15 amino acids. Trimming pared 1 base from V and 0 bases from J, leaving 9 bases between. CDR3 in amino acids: CASSQVGDMNTEAFF. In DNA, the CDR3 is TGCGCCAGCAGCCAAGTAGGAGACATGAACACTGAAGCTTTCTTT.

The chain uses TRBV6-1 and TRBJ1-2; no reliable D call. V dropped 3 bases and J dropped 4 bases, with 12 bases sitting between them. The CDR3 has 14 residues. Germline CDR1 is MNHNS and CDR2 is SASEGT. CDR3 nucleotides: TGTGCCAGCAGTGAGGCTGCTGTCGGCTATGGCTACACCTTC. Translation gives CASSEAAVGYGYTF.

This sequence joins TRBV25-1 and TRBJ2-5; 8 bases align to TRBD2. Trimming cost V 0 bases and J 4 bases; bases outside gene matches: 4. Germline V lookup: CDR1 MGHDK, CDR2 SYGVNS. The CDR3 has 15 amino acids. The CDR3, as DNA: TGTGCCAGCAGTGAATATGGGCTAGCGGGAGAGACCCAGTACTTC. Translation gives CASSEYGLAGETQYF.